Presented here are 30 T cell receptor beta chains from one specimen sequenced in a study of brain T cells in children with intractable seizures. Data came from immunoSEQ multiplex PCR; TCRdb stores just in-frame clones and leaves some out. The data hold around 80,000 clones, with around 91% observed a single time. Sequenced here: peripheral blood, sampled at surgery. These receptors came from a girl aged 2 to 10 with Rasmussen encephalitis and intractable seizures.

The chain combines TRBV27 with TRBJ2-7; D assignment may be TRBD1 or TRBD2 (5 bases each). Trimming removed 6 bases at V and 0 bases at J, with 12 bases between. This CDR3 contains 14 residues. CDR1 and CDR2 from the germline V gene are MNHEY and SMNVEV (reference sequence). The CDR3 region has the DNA TGTGCCAGCAGCTGGGACGCGAGCTCCTACGAGCAGTACTTC. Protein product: CASSWDASSYEQYF.

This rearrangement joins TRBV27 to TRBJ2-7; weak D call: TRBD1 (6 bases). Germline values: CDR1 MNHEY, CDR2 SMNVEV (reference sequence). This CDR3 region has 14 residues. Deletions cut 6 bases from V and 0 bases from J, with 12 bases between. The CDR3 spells CASRPNRASYEQYF. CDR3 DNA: TGTGCCAGCAGACCGAACAGGGCCTCCTACGAGCAGTACTTC.

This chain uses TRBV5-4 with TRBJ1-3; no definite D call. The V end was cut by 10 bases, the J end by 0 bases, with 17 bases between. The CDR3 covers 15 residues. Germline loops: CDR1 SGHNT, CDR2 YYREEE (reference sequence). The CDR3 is CAHERAPGSGNTIYF. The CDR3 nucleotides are TGTGCCCACGAGCGGGCCCCGGGCTCTGGAAACACCATATATTTT.

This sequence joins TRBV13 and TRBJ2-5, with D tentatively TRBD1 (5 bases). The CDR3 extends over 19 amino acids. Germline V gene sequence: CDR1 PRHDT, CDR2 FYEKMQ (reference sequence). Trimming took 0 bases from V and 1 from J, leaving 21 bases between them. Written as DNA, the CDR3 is TGTGCCAGCAGCTTAGGGGCAGGGATCTTCGGGCCCACCCAAGAGACCCAGTACTTC. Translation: CASSLGAGIFGPTQETQYF.

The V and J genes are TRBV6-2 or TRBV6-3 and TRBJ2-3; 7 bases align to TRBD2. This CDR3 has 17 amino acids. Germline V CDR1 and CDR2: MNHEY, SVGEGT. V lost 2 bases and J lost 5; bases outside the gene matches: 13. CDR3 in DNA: TGTGCCAGCAGTTACCGACCCCGGGGGGTCGGGGGAGATACGCAGTATTTT. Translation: CASSYRPRGVGGDTQYF.

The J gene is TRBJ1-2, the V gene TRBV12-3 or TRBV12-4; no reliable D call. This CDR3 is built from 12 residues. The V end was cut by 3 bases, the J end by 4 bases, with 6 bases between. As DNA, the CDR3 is TGTGCCAGCAGTTTGCTAGGCTATGGCTACACCTTC. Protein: CASSLLGYGYTF.

The CDR3 coding sequence is TGTGCCAGCAGTACAGGAGCTGATACGCAGTATTTT. Translating gives CASSTGADTQYF. The V and J genes are TRBV6-5 and TRBJ2-3, with D perhaps TRBD1 (5 bases). The CDR3 runs to 12 residues. Germline V CDR1 and CDR2: MNHEY, SVGAGI. The ends were cut back, 5 bases at V and 6 bases at J, with 9 bases in the middle.

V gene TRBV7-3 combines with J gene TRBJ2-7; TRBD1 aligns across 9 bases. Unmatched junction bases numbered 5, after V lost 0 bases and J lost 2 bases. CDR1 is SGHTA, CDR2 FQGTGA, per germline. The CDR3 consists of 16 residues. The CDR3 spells CASSLTTGGAPYEQYF. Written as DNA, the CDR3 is TGTGCCAGCAGCTTAACTACAGGGGGCGCGCCCTACGAGCAGTACTTC.

The CDR3 reads CASGTSGFYNEQFF. The CDR3 region has the DNA TGTGCCAGCGGGACTAGCGGATTCTACAATGAGCAGTTCTTC. The gene calls are TRBV6-6 and TRBJ2-1; 11 bases are shared with TRBD2. This CDR3 has 14 residues. The ends lost 8 bases at V and 3 bases at J; junction bases unmatched: 3. Germline assignment: CDR1 MNHNY and CDR2 SVGAGI (reference sequence).

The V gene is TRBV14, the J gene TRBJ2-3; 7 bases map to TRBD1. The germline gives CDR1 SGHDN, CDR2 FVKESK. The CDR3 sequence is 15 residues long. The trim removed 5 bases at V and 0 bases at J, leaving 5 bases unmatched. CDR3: CASSTTGFSTDTQYF. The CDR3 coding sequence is TGTGCCAGCAGCACGACAGGGTTTAGCACAGATACGCAGTATTTT.

The CDR3 DNA sequence: TGTGCCAGCAGCCCGGGACCCTTAACCGGGGAGCTGTTTTTT. It is translated as CASSPGPLTGELFF. The chain carries TRBV5-6 and TRBJ2-2, with D perhaps matching TRBD1 or TRBD2 (5 bases each). CDR3 length: 14 residues. Trimming removed 4 bases at V and 5 bases at J, with 12 bases between. Per germline, CDR1 SGHDT and CDR2 YYEEEE. Filled out from reference TRBV5-6 and TRBJ2-2, the complete variable domain reads DAGVTQSPTHLIKTRGQQVTLRCSPKSGHDTVSWYQQALGQGPQFIFQYYEEEERQRGNFPDRFSGHQFPNYSSELNVNALLLGDSALYLCASSPGPLTGELFFGEGSRLTVL.

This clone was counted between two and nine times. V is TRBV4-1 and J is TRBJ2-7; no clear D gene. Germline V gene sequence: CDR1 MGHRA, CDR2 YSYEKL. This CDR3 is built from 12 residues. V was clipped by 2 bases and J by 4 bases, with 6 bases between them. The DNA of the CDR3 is TGCGCCAGCAGCCAAATGGTTTACGAGCAGTACTTC. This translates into CASSQMVYEQYF.

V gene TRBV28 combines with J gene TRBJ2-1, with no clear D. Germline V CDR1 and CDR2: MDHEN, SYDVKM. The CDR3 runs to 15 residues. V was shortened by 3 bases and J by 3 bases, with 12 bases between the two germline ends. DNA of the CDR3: TGTGCCAGCAGTTTTTCCCGACCATTCTACAATGAGCAGTTCTTC. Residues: CASSFSRPFYNEQFF.

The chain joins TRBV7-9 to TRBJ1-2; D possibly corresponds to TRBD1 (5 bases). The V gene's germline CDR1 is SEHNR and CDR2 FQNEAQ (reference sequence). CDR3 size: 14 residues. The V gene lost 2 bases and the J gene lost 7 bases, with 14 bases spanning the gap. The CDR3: CASSLIQGLGGYTF. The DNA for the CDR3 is TGTGCCAGCAGCTTAATCCAGGGTTTGGGTGGCTACACCTTC.

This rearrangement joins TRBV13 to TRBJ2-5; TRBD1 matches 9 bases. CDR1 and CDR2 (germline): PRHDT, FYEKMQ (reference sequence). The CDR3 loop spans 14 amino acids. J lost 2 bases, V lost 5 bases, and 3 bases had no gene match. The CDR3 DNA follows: TGTGCCAGCAGCCGCGACAGGGGGCAAGAGACCCAGTACTTC. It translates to CASSRDRGQETQYF.

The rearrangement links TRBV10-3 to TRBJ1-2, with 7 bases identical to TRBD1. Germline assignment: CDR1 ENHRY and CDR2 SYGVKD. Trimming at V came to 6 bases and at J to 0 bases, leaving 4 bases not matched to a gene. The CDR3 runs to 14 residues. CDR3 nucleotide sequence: TGTGCCATCAGCGGACAGGAAGCTAACTATGGCTACACCTTC. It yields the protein CAISGQEANYGYTF.

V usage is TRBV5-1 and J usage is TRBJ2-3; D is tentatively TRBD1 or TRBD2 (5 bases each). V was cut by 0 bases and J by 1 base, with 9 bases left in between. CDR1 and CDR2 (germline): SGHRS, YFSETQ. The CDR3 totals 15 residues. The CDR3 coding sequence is TGCGCCAGCAGCTTGGGGGACGGACGCACAGATACGCAGTATTTT. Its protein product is CASSLGDGRTDTQYF.

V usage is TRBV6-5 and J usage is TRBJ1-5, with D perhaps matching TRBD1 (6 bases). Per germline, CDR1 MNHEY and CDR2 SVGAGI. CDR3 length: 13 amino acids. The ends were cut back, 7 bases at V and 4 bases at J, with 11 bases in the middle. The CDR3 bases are TGTGCCAGCACCGCCAGGGGTAATCAGCCCCAGCATTTT. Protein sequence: CASTARGNQPQHF.

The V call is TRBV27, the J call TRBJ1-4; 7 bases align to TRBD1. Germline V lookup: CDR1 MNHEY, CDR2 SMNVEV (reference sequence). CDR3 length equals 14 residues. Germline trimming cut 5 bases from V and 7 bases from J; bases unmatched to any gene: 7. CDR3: CASSLRQGGEKLFF. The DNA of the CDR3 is TGTGCCAGCAGTCTTCGACAGGGAGGTGAAAAACTGTTTTTT.

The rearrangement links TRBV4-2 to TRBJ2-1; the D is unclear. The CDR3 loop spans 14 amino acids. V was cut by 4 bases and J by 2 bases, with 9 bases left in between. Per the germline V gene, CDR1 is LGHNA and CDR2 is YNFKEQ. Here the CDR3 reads CASSPKAPYNEQFF. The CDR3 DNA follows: TGTGCCAGCAGCCCAAAGGCCCCCTACAATGAGCAGTTCTTC.

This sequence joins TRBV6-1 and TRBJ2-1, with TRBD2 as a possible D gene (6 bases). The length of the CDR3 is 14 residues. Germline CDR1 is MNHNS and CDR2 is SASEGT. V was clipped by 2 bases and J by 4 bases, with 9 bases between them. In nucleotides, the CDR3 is TGTGCCAGCAGTGAAAGACTAGGGTACAATGAGCAGTTCTTC. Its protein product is CASSERLGYNEQFF.

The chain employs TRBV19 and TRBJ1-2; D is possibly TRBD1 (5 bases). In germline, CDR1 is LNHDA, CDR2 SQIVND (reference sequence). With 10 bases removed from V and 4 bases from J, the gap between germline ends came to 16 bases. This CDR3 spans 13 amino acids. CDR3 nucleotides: TGTGCCACCAGATCGGGCGGGGCCTATGGCTACACCTTC. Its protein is CATRSGGAYGYTF.

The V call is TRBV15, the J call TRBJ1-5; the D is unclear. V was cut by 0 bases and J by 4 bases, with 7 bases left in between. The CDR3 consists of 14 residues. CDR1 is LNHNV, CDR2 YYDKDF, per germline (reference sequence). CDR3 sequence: CATSRDSGNQPQHF. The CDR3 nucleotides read TGTGCCACCAGCAGAGATTCAGGAAATCAGCCCCAGCATTTT.

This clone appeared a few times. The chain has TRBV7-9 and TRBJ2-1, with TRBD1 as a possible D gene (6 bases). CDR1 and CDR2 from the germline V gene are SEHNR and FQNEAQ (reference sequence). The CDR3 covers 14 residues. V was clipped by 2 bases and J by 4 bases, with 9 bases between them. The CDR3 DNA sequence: TGTGCCAGCAGCTTAAAGGGACATTACAATGAGCAGTTCTTC. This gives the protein CASSLKGHYNEQFF.

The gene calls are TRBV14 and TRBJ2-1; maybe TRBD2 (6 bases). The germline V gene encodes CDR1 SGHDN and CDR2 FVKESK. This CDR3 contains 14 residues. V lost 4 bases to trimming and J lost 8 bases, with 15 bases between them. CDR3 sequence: CASSPRLVGHEQFF. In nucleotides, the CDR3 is TGTGCCAGCAGCCCCCGACTAGTCGGCCATGAGCAGTTCTTC.

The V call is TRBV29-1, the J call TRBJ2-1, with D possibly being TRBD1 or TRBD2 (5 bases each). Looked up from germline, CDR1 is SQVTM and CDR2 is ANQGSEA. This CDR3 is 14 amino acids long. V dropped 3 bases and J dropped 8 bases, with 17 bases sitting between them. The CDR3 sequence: CSVEVRGRGYEQFF. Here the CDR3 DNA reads TGCAGCGTTGAGGTTAGGGGACGGGGTTATGAGCAGTTCTTC.

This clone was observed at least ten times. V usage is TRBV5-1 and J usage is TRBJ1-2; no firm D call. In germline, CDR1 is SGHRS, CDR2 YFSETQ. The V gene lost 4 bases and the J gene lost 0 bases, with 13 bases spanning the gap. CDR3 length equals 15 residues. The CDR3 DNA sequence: TGCGCCAGCAGCCCCGGGATCCAAGCTAACTATGGCTACACCTTC. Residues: CASSPGIQANYGYTF.

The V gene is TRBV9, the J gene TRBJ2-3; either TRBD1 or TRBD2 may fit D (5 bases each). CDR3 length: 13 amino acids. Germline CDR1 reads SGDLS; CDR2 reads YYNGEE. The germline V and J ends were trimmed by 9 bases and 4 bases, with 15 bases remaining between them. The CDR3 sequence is CATGVGAADTQYF. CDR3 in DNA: TGTGCCACCGGAGTCGGGGCAGCAGATACGCAGTATTTT.

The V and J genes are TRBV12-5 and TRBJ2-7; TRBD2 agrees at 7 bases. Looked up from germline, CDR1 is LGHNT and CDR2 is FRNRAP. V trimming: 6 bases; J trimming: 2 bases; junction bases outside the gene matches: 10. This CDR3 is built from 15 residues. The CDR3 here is CASGRGRTRPYEQYF. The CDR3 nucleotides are TGTGCTAGTGGGCGCGGCAGGACTAGACCCTACGAGCAGTACTTC.

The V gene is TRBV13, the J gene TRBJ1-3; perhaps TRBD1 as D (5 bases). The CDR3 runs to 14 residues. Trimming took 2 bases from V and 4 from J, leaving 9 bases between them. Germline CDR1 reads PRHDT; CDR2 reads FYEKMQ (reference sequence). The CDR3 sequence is CASSLQGIGNTIYF. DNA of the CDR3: TGTGCCAGCAGCTTACAGGGTATCGGAAACACCATATATTTT. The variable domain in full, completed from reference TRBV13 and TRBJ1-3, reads AAGVIQSPRHLIKEKRETATLKCYPIPRHDTVYWYQQGPGQDPQFLISFYEKMQSDKGSIPDRFSAQQFSDYHSELNMSSLELGDSALYFCASSLQGIGNTIYFGEGSWLTVV.